This TCR beta chain derives from a study of CD8 T cells in ankylosing spondylitis. Study-wide results and limits: A motif of under 10 highly homologous TCR beta variants was seen as apparently characteristic of ankylosing spondylitis blood.

Comments on this clonotype: Its antigen is as yet unknown.

From the 5' RACE reads, TCRdb called clonotypes with MiXCR, one entry per CDR3 protein. The sample has approximately 260,000 distinct CDR3 sequences, roughly 8.6% seen once. The CDR3 covers 18 residues. Germline V gene lookup returns CDR1 SGHTA and CDR2 FQGTGA. Trimming cost V 5 bases and J 2 bases; bases outside gene matches: 11. The clonotype comes from a male donor with ankylosing spondylitis or in good health (not recorded which). V gene TRBV7-3 combines with J gene TRBJ2-5, with 13 bases matching TRBD2. Material for sequencing was blood, either unsorted or a sorted T cell fraction (not recorded which). Here the CDR3 DNA reads TGTGCCAGCAGCCGGACTAGCGGGGGACTAGTGGGACAAGAGACCCAGTACTTC. It specifies CASSRTSGGLVGQETQYF.